This entry lists 3 T cell receptor beta chains sequenced from one sample in a study of blood T cell repertoires in COVID-19. The protocol was immunoSEQ multiplex PCR, while the TCRdb copy is restricted to in-frame clones and leaves out a portion. The sample has 300,000 to 350,000 clones, roughly 89% seen once. Material: peripheral blood. The receptors stem from a woman aged 40 to 50 with COVID-19, enrolled during active disease.

This chain links TRBV9 with TRBJ1-1; no clear D gene. In germline, CDR1 is SGDLS, CDR2 YYNGEE. This CDR3 is built from 16 residues. V shed 4 bases and J shed 2 bases, with 18 bases lying between them. As DNA, the CDR3 is TGTGCCAGCAGCTATGGGCCCCAACCCGGAAACACTGAAGCTTTCTTT. Its protein product is CASSYGPQPGNTEAFF.

The rearrangement joins TRBV11-2 to TRBJ1-1; no clear D. The germline V gene has CDR1 SGHAT and CDR2 FQNNGV. The CDR3 is made up of 16 amino acids. Trimming removed 2 bases from V and 2 bases from J, with 15 bases in between. This CDR3 is CASSLSRVTANTEAFF. The CDR3 DNA is TGTGCCAGCAGCTTATCTCGGGTGACGGCCAACACTGAAGCTTTCTTT.

V is TRBV7-2 and J is TRBJ2-4, with D perhaps matching TRBD1 (5 bases). The germline CDR1 and CDR2 sequences are SGHTA and FQGNSA. CDR3 length: 15 residues. The V gene lost 1 base and the J gene lost 7 bases, with 14 bases spanning the gap. The CDR3 region has the DNA TGTGCCAGCAGCTTAGAAGGCAGCAAGGGGAACATTCAGTACTTC. It yields the protein CASSLEGSKGNIQYF.